These 27 T cell receptor beta chains originate from one sample sequenced in a study of T cell responses to AZD1222 COVID-19 vaccine. Clones were sequenced by immunoSEQ multiplex PCR, and TCRdb holds only the in-frame ones, with some missing. The sample includes 80,000 or so clones, about three quarters of them seen just once. The specimen was peripheral blood, collected 28 days after the second dose of the MenACWY control vaccine. Every receptor here comes from an adult who received the MenACWY meningococcal vaccine as a control.

V is TRBV3-1 (or the pseudogene TRBV3-2) and J is TRBJ2-6; D tentatively reads TRBD1 or TRBD2 (6 bases each). Trimming left V 0 bases short and J 1 base short, with 19 bases between. Germline V gene sequence: CDR1 LGHDT, CDR2 YNNKEL (reference sequence). CDR3 size: 20 residues. The CDR3 DNA reads TGTGCCAGCAGCCAAGATCCGGGGGCAGGGCTTTTTTCTGGGGCCAACGTCCTGACTTTC. This translates into CASSQDPGAGLFSGANVLTF.

This clone was seen a few times. This chain uses TRBV23-1 with TRBJ2-4, with D possibly TRBD2 on 5 matching bases. TRBV23-1 qualifies as an ORF whose function is uncertain. The CDR3 covers 18 residues. Trimming cost V 6 bases and J 0 bases, with 21 bases left between them. CDR3 amino acids: CASSPISGVTLAKNIQYF. CDR3 DNA: TGCGCCAGCAGCCCAATTTCCGGGGTGACCCTAGCCAAAAACATTCAGTACTTC.

This clone was counted once. The CDR3 DNA is TGTGCCAGCAGCCCAGGGACAGTTAACTATGGCTACACCTTC. It translates to CASSPGTVNYGYTF. The V call is TRBV11-2, the J call TRBJ1-2; the match to TRBD1 covers 7 bases. The CDR3 has 14 amino acids. The J segment lost 1 base and the V segment lost 5 bases, leaving 4 bases of the junction unmatched. Germline lookup yields CDR1 SGHAT and CDR2 FQNNGV.

This clone was picked up a small number of times. V usage is TRBV19 and J usage is TRBJ2-1; D is perhaps TRBD1 or TRBD2 (7 bases each). Trimming left V 7 bases short and J 7 bases short, with 20 bases between. The V gene's germline CDR1 is LNHDA and CDR2 SQIVND (reference sequence). This CDR3 spans 15 amino acids. CDR3 sequence (DNA): TGTGCCAGTAACTCCGGGAGCCAGGGGGGGAATGAGCAGTTCTTC. It encodes CASNSGSQGGNEQFF.

J is TRBJ1-2 and V is TRBV6-1; the D is unclear. CDR1 is MNHNS, CDR2 SASEGT, per germline. The CDR3 extends over 16 amino acids. Between the trimmed V and J ends, which lost 3 bases and 0 bases, there was a span of 14 bases. The CDR3 nucleotides are TGTGCCAGCAGTGAGCACTCCTGGTCCCCTAACTATGGCTACACCTTC. Residues: CASSEHSWSPNYGYTF.

This sequence joins TRBV5-1 and TRBJ1-1, with TRBD1 identical over 10 bases. This CDR3 region has 17 residues. With 4 bases clipped from V and 9 bases from J, the junction kept 18 bases outside the gene matches. CDR1 and CDR2 from the germline V gene are SGHRS and YFSETQ. As DNA, the CDR3 is TGCGCCAGCAGCCCAAGGGGGGGACAGGGGATTATGAGGCAAGCTTTCTTT. Its translation is CASSPRGGQGIMRQAFF.

V usage is TRBV19 and J usage is TRBJ1-1, with D unclear. CDR1 LNHDA and CDR2 SQIVND come from the germline V gene (reference sequence). The CDR3 runs to 14 residues. With 6 bases removed from V and 2 bases from J, the gap between germline ends came to 13 bases. The chain's CDR3 is CASSPGGYNTEAFF. CDR3 sequence (DNA): TGTGCCAGTAGCCCTGGAGGGTACAACACTGAAGCTTTCTTT.

The chain has TRBV5-1 and TRBJ2-3; D is unresolved. V lost 0 bases, J lost 6 bases, and 11 bases lay in between. This CDR3 region has 14 residues. The germline V gene encodes CDR1 SGHRS and CDR2 YFSETQ. The CDR3 DNA follows: TGCGCCAGCAGCTTGGCCTCTGGAGCGGATACGCAGTATTTT. Translated: CASSLASGADTQYF.

The CDR3 region has the DNA TGTGCCAGCAGCGTAGGGGAGGGGCGGTACTCTGGAAACACCATATATTTT. Protein sequence: CASSVGEGRYSGNTIYF. The rearrangement links TRBV9 to TRBJ1-3; possibly TRBD1 for D (5 bases). Germline values: CDR1 SGDLS, CDR2 YYNGEE. Trimming cost V 0 bases and J 0 bases, with 13 bases left between them. The CDR3 totals 17 residues.

The chain combines TRBV5-1 with TRBJ2-4; D remains ambiguous. From germline, CDR1 is SGHRS and CDR2 YFSETQ. CDR3 length equals 15 residues. The V and J ends lost 0 bases and 8 bases respectively, with 15 bases between them. The CDR3 DNA is TGCGCCAGCAGCTTGGAGGATCCAATAAGGGACATTCAGTACTTC. Residues: CASSLEDPIRDIQYF.

This chain links TRBV7-3 with TRBJ1-6; D uncertain. This CDR3 region has 13 residues. Germline V gene data show CDR1 as SGHTA and CDR2 as FQGTGA. The V and J ends lost 5 bases and 10 bases respectively, with 12 bases between them. The CDR3 region has the DNA TGTGCCAGCAGCCTTGAGGAGCGGTCACCCCTCCACTTT. Translated, it gives CASSLEERSPLHF.

The chain uses TRBV6-1 and TRBJ1-2; tentative D call: TRBD1 (5 bases). CDR1 and CDR2 (germline): MNHNS, SASEGT. Trimming shortened V by 1 base and J by 2 bases, and 5 bases separated the two germline ends. This CDR3 contains 13 residues. The CDR3 nucleotides are TGTGCCAGCAGTGAAGGGGACAACTATGGCTACACCTTC. Amino acid sequence: CASSEGDNYGYTF.

DNA for the CDR3: TGTGCCAGCAGCTTCAGTCGGGGGGCCAACGTCCTGACTTTC. It encodes CASSFSRGANVLTF. V is TRBV7-2 and J is TRBJ2-6; D call uncertain. Germline V gives CDR1 SGHTA, CDR2 FQGNSA. CDR3 length equals 14 residues. Trimming stripped 3 bases from V and 4 bases from J, with 7 bases between.

The chain uses TRBV6-6 and TRBJ1-2; TRBD1 agrees at 7 bases. Germline V gives CDR1 MNHNY, CDR2 SVGAGI (reference sequence). CDR3 length: 14 residues. Germline trimming cut 7 bases from V and 2 bases from J; bases unmatched to any gene: 7. CDR3 amino acids: CASIKGRGNYGYTF. CDR3 DNA sequence: TGTGCCAGCATTAAGGGCAGGGGGAACTATGGCTACACCTTC.

This clone was found a few times. V usage is TRBV19 and J usage is TRBJ1-1, with 10 bases aligning to TRBD1. The trim removed 8 bases at V and 5 bases at J, leaving 8 bases unmatched. The CDR3 is 14 amino acids. Germline lookup yields CDR1 LNHDA and CDR2 SQIVND (reference sequence). The CDR3 reads CASLRSDRGTEAFF. The CDR3 DNA sequence: TGTGCCAGTCTTCGGTCGGACAGGGGGACTGAAGCTTTCTTT.

The V and J genes are TRBV5-4 and TRBJ2-7; D perhaps matches TRBD1 (5 bases). This CDR3 has 15 residues. The germline CDR1 and CDR2 sequences are SGHNT and YYREEE (reference sequence). Trimming pared 0 bases from V and 5 bases from J, leaving 15 bases between. The CDR3 reads CASSLGQGRQNEQYF. The CDR3 DNA is TGTGCCAGCAGCTTGGGGCAGGGTAGACAAAACGAGCAGTACTTC. The complete variable domain, with remaining parts taken from reference TRBV5-4 and TRBJ2-7, reads ETGVTQSPTHLIKTRGQQVTLRCSSQSGHNTVSWYQQALGQGPQFIFQYYREEENGRGNFPPRFSGLQFPNYSSELNVNALELDDSALYLCASSLGQGRQNEQYFGPGTRLTVT.

The rearrangement uses TRBV30 and TRBJ1-5, with a tentative D call TRBD1 (5 bases). The CDR3 covers 16 residues. Germline CDR1 is GTSNPN and CDR2 is SVGIG (reference sequence). Trimming left V 0 bases short and J 2 bases short, with 14 bases between. The CDR3 is CAWSVFGEGGNQPQHF. The CDR3, as DNA: TGTGCCTGGAGTGTATTTGGGGAAGGGGGCAATCAGCCCCAGCATTTT.

In DNA, the CDR3 is TGCGCCAGCAGTGAGTCAATCAGTGATGAAGCTTTCTTT. This translates into CASSESISDEAFF. V and J are TRBV10-1 and TRBJ1-1, with D unclear. The CDR3 runs 13 residues. Germline-derived CDR1 and CDR2 are WNHNN and SYGVQD (reference sequence). Trimming shortened V by 0 bases and J by 7 bases, and 9 bases separated the two germline ends.

The gene calls are TRBV7-2 and TRBJ1-5; no clear D. CDR1 is SGHTA and CDR2 is FQGNSA in the germline V gene. The CDR3 has 13 amino acids. The V gene lost 2 bases and the J gene lost 3 bases, with 5 bases spanning the gap. CDR3 bases: TGTGCCAGCAGCTTAATCTACAATCAGCCCCAGCATTTT. Translated, it gives CASSLIYNQPQHF.

This chain connects TRBV5-1 to TRBJ1-3, with D unresolved. The germline CDR1 and CDR2 sequences are SGHRS and YFSETQ. The V and J ends lost 1 base and 0 bases respectively, with 14 bases between them. This CDR3 contains 17 residues. CDR3 sequence reads: CASSLRADPFSGNTIYF. The CDR3, as DNA: TGCGCCAGCAGCTTGCGGGCAGACCCCTTCTCTGGAAACACCATATATTTT.

V usage is TRBV10-3 and J usage is TRBJ2-7; D remains unclear. The germline V and J ends were trimmed by 6 bases and 2 bases, with 17 bases remaining between them. The CDR3 sequence is 15 residues long. Germline V gene lookup returns CDR1 ENHRY and CDR2 SYGVKD. As DNA, the CDR3 is TGTGCCATCAGCACCCGGAGTGACGGCGCCTACGAGCAGTACTTC. This sequence encodes CAISTRSDGAYEQYF.

This clone is a singleton in its sample. The chain carries TRBV5-4 and TRBJ2-3, with TRBD2 identical over 7 bases. Germline V gene data show CDR1 as SGHNT and CDR2 as YYREEE (reference sequence). V dropped 10 bases and J dropped 6; count of bases not matched to a gene: 14. This CDR3 region has 14 residues. This chain's CDR3 is CAWREAGRGDTQYF. CDR3 in DNA: TGTGCCTGGAGGGAAGCGGGGCGGGGGGATACGCAGTATTTT.

The CDR3 here is CASGLTFGKATEAFF. The CDR3 region has the DNA TGTGCTAGTGGTTTGACGTTTGGGAAGGCCACTGAAGCTTTCTTT. The rearrangement joins TRBV12-5 to TRBJ1-1; D not certain. Germline V gives CDR1 LGHNT, CDR2 FRNRAP. The germline V and J ends were trimmed by 2 bases and 4 bases, with 14 bases remaining between them. The CDR3 is made up of 15 amino acids. The full variable domain, in which reference TRBV12-5 and TRBJ1-1 provide the parts outside the CDR3, is DARVTQTPRHKVTEMGQEVTMRCQPILGHNTVFWYRQTMMQGLELLAYFRNRAPLDDSGMPKDRFSAEMPDATLATLKIQPSEPRDSAVYFCASGLTFGKATEAFFGQGTRLTVV.

The V and J genes are TRBV5-1 and TRBJ2-1, with TRBD1 matching 10 bases. Trimming took 4 bases from V and 4 from J; bases not matched to a gene: 5. Germline V gene data show CDR1 as SGHRS and CDR2 as YFSETQ. The CDR3 consists of 15 residues. CDR3 in DNA: TGCGCCAGCAGCAGGACGGGACAGGGGTACAATGAGCAGTTCTTC. This encodes CASSRTGQGYNEQFF.

The chain links TRBV2 to TRBJ1-5, with D perhaps TRBD1 (6 bases). This CDR3 has 15 residues. Germline values: CDR1 SNHLY, CDR2 FYNNEI. V dropped 2 bases and J dropped 1 base, with 9 bases sitting between them. The CDR3 DNA reads as TGTGCCAGCAGTGAAAACAGGGCGAGCAATCAGCCCCAGCATTTT. This encodes CASSENRASNQPQHF.

The V gene is TRBV7-2, the J gene TRBJ1-2; D is unclear. The germline V gene has CDR1 SGHTA and CDR2 FQGNSA. The CDR3 has 15 amino acids. Trimming shortened V by 2 bases and J by 0 bases, and 10 bases separated the two germline ends. CDR3 sequence reads: CASSLSGGPNYGYTF. CDR3 sequence (DNA): TGTGCCAGCAGCTTATCCGGCGGCCCTAACTATGGCTACACCTTC.

This clone occurred once. The chain links TRBV19 to TRBJ1-5, with D maybe TRBD1 (5 bases). Trimming stripped 3 bases from V and 2 bases from J, with 11 bases between. CDR3 size: 15 residues. Germline V CDR1 and CDR2: LNHDA, SQIVND (reference sequence). CDR3 residues: CASSIGRAGNQPQHF. In DNA form, the CDR3 reads TGTGCCAGTAGTATCGGCAGGGCCGGCAATCAGCCCCAGCATTTT.